The 5 T cell receptor beta chains below were found in one sample sequenced in a study of CD8+CD57+ T cells in acquired aplastic anemia. CDR3 and TCR beta VDJ profiling relied on genomic DNA as the template. TCRdb used MiXCR to reprocess the reads, holding one entry per CDR3 protein. The repertoire holds 200,000 to 250,000 distinct CDR3 sequences, with almost 35% as singletons. The sequencing input was sorted CD4+, CD8+, or CD8+CD57+ T cells (not recorded which) from PBMCs. The source of these receptors is a human donor in good health, serving as a control.

Many counts were recorded for this clonotype. The V call is TRBV15, the J call TRBJ2-7; D is possibly TRBD1 (6 bases). V lost 0 bases, J lost 9 bases, and 15 bases lay in between. CDR3 length: 14 amino acids. Germline V gene sequence: CDR1 LNHNV, CDR2 YYDKDF (reference sequence). The CDR3 region has the DNA TGTGCCACCAGCAGAGAGGGGGACATCAAGGGGCAGTACTTC. It codes for CATSREGDIKGQYF.

Remarks on this clonotype: A much more abundant neighbour one base away suggests this may be a read error. The chain uses TRBV24-1 and TRBJ2-5; weak D call: TRBD2 (6 bases). The J call may be in error: the DNA end matches TRBJ2-1 better. CDR1 KGHDR and CDR2 SFDVKD come from the germline V gene. The CDR3 consists of 17 residues. The CDR3 loop reads CATSDNKGEAPYNEQFF. Here the CDR3 DNA reads TGTGCCACCAGTGATAATAAAGGGGAGGCTCCCTACAATGAGCAGTTCTTC.

This clonotype showed up just a few times. CDR3 bases: TGTGCCAGCAGTTTGACAGTTGATGGCTACACCTTC. It specifies CASSLTVDGYTF. This chain joins TRBV7-9 and TRBJ1-2, with a weak D call TRBD1 (5 bases). The V and J ends lost 6 bases and 6 bases respectively, with 11 bases between them. Germline V gene lookup returns CDR1 SEHNR and CDR2 FQNEAQ (reference sequence). The CDR3 consists of 12 residues. Looking up the rest from reference TRBV7-9 and TRBJ1-2 gives the full variable domain: DTGVSQNPRHKITKRGQNVTFRCDPISEHNRLYWYRQTLGQGPEFLTYFQNEAQLEKSRLLSDRFSAERPKGSFSTLEIQRTEQGDSAMYLCASSLTVDGYTFGSGTRLTVV.

This clonotype was recorded a few times. The V call is TRBV4-1, the J call TRBJ2-3, with TRBD2 matching 7 bases. The V gene end was trimmed by 1 base and the J gene end by 8 bases; junction bases not matched to a gene: 9. Looked up from germline, CDR1 is MGHRA and CDR2 is YSYEKL. The CDR3 runs 15 residues. The CDR3 bases are TGCGCCAGCAGCCAAGTGTTGTCCGGGAGGAGTACGCAGTATTTT. Residues: CASSQVLSGRSTQYF.

This clonotype came up a few times. This CDR3 is CASSLEGYNEKLFF. The CDR3, as DNA: TGCGCCAGCAGCTTGGAGGGTTACAATGAAAAACTGTTTTTT. This chain joins TRBV5-1 and TRBJ1-4; D remains unclear. Germline V gives CDR1 SGHRS, CDR2 YFSETQ. The CDR3 spans 14 residues. The V end was cut by 0 bases, the J end by 5 bases, with 8 bases between.